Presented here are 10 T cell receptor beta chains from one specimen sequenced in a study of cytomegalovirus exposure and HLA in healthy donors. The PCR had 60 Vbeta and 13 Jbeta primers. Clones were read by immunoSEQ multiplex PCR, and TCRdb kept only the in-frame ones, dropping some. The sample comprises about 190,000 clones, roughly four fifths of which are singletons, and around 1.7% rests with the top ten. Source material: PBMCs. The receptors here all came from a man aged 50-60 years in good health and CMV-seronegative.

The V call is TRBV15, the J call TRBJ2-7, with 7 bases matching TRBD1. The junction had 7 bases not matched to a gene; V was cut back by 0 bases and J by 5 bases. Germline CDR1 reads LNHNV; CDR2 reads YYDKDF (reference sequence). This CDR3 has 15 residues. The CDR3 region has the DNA TGTGCCACCAGCAGAGATGGTGGACAGGTAAACGAGCAGTACTTC. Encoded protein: CATSRDGGQVNEQYF.

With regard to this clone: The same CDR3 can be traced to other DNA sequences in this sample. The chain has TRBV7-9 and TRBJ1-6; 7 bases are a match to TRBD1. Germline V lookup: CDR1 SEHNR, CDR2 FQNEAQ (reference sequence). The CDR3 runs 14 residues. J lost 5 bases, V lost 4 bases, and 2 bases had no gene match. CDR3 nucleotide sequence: TGTGCCAGCAGCTGGACAGGAGATAATTCACCCCTCCACTTT. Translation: CASSWTGDNSPLHF.

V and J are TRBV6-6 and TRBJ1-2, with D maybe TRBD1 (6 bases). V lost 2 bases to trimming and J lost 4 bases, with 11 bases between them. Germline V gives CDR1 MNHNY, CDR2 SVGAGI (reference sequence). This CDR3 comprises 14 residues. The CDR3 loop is CASSYRDIFYGYTF. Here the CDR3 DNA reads TGTGCCAGCAGTTACCGGGACATCTTCTATGGCTACACCTTC.

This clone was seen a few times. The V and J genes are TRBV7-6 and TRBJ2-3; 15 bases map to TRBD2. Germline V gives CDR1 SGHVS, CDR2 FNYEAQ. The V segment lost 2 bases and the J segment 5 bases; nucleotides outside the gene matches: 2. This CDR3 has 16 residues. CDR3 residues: CASSLRTSGGGDTQYF. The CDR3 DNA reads TGTGCCAGCAGCTTAAGGACTAGCGGGGGGGGAGATACGCAGTATTTT.

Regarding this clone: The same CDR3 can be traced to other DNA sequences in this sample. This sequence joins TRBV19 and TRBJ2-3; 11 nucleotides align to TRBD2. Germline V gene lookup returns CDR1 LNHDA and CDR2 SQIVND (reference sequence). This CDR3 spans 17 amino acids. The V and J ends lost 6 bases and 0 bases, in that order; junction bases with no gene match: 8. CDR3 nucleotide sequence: TGTGCCAGTAGCCGCGGACTAGCGGGCATTAGCACAGATACGCAGTATTTT. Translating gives CASSRGLAGISTDTQYF.

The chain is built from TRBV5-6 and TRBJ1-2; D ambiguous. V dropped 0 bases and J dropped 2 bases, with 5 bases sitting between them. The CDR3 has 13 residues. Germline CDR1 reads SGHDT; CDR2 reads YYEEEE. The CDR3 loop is CASSLDKNYGYTF. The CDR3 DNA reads TGTGCCAGCAGCTTGGACAAGAACTATGGCTACACCTTC.

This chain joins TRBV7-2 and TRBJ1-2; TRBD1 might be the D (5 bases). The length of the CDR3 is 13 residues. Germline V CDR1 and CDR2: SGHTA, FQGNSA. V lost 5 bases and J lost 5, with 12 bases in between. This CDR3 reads CASSLGASYGYTF. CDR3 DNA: TGTGCCAGCAGCCTTGGGGCATCATATGGCTACACCTTC.

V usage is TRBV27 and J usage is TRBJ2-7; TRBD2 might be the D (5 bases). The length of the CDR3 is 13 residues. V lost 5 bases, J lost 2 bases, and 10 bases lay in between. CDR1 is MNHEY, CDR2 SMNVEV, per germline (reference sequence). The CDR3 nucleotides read TGTGCCAGCAGTCCTGGAGCGGCCTACGAGCAGTACTTC. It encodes CASSPGAAYEQYF.

The DNA of the CDR3 is TGTGCCAGCTCACCCATCCAGATCGGGAGCTCCTACGAGCAGTACTTC. Translation: CASSPIQIGSSYEQYF. This chain uses TRBV18 with TRBJ2-7, with a possible D match to TRBD2 (6 bases). V was cut by 3 bases and J by 0 bases, with 15 bases left in between. The CDR3 is made up of 16 amino acids. CDR1 is KGHSH, CDR2 LQKENI, per germline. Full variable domain (rest looked up from reference TRBV18 and TRBJ2-7): NAGVMQNPRHLVRRRGQEARLRCSPMKGHSHVYWYRQLPEEGLKFMVYLQKENIIDESGMPKERFSAEFPKEGPSILRIQQVVRGDSAAYFCASSPIQIGSSYEQYFGPGTRLTVT.

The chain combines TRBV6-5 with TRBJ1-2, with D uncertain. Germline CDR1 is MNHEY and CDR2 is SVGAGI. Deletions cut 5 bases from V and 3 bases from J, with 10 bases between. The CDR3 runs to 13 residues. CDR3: CASSARVDYGYTF. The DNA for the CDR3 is TGTGCCAGCAGTGCCCGGGTTGACTATGGCTACACCTTC.